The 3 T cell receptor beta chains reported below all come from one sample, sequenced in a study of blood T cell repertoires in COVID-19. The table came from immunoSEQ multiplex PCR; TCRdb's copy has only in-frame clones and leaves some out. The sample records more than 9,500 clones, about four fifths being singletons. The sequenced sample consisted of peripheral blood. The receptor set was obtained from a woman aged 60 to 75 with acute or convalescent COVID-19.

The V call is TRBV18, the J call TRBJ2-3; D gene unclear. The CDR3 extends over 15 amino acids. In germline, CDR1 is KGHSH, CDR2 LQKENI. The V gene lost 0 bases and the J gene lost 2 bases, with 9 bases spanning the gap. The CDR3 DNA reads TGTGCCAGCTCACCACCGAGAACTTTCACAGATACGCAGTATTTT. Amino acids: CASSPPRTFTDTQYF.

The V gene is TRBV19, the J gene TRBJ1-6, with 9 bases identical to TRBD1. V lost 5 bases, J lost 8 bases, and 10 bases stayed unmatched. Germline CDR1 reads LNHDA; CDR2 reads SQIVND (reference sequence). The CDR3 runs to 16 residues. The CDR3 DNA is TGTGCCAGTAGTTTCCGGGACAGGGCGAAGGATTCACCCCTCCACTTT. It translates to CASSFRDRAKDSPLHF.

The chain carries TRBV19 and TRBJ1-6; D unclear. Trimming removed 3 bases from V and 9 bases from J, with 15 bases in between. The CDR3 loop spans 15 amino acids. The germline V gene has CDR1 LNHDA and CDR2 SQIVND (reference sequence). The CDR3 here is CASSMGATVRSPLHF. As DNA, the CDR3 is TGTGCCAGTAGTATGGGTGCAACAGTTCGTTCACCCCTCCACTTT.